This TCR beta chain was identified in a study of cytomegalovirus exposure and HLA in healthy donors. The primer mix had 60 Vbeta and 13 Jbeta primers. Libraries were prepared by immunoSEQ multiplex PCR; TCRdb keeps only in-frame clonotypes and omits some of them. The sample has about 170,000 clones, roughly three quarters seen once. Trimming took 2 bases from V and 7 from J; bases not matched to a gene: 5. From germline, CDR1 is SGHRS and CDR2 YFSETQ. There are 14 residues in the CDR3. The origin of this receptor is a woman aged 50 to 60 in good health and CMV-seronegative. The V and J genes are TRBV5-1 and TRBJ2-1; 8 bases are a match to TRBD1. Material: PBMCs. The CDR3 protein is CASSLLTGANEQFF. CDR3 nucleotides: TGCGCCAGCAGCTTATTGACAGGGGCAAATGAGCAGTTCTTC.